These 22 T cell receptor beta chains came from one sample sequenced in a study of T cells in Graves' hyperthyroidism and ophthalmopathy. Amplification of TCR beta CDR3 regions was performed using RNA transcripts as template. Primed by the HTBI set, a first-round RT-PCR was run on the TCR CDR3. MiXCR was run by TCRdb on the multiplex PCR reads, yielding one entry per CDR3 protein. The sample shows 300,000 to 400,000 distinct CDR3 sequences, about 21% of them seen only once. Source material: blood. Receptors were obtained from a woman aged 45-65 years with Graves' hyperthyroidism.

This clonotype was counted ten times or more. The chain uses TRBV10-3 and TRBJ2-5; TRBD2 agrees at 7 bases. The CDR3 spans 14 residues. With 8 bases clipped from V and 3 bases from J, the junction kept 9 bases outside the gene matches. In germline, CDR1 is ENHRY, CDR2 SYGVKD. DNA of the CDR3: TGTGCCATCGCTATGGCGGGAGCCAAAGAGACCCAGTACTTC. This translates into CAIAMAGAKETQYF.

This clonotype was picked up many times. This chain joins TRBV30 and TRBJ1-1; D gene unclear. CDR3 size: 12 residues. Per the germline V gene, CDR1 is GTSNPN and CDR2 is SVGIG (reference sequence). The V end lost 7 bases, the J end lost 1 base, and 10 bases lay between the germline ends. The CDR3 reads CAYKQQNTEAFF. CDR3 DNA sequence: TGTGCCTACAAACAGCAGAACACTGAAGCTTTCTTT. Based on the CDR3 plus reference TRBV30 and TRBJ1-1, the full variable domain is SQTIHQWPATLVQPVGSPLSLECTVEGTSNPNLYWYRQAAGRGLQLLFYSVGIGQISSEVPQNLSASRPQDRQFILSSKKLLLSDSGFYLCAYKQQNTEAFFGQGTRLTVV.

This clonotype was observed many times. The chain has TRBV14 and TRBJ2-1; D gene unclear. The germline V gene encodes CDR1 SGHDN and CDR2 FVKESK. The CDR3 length is 14 residues. Trimming pared 5 bases from V and 7 bases from J, leaving 15 bases between. CDR3 sequence reads: CASSKGFPSNEQFF. CDR3 bases: TGTGCCAGCAGCAAAGGATTCCCCTCTAATGAGCAGTTCTTC.

In its sample, this clonotype was seen many times. The V and J genes are TRBV29-1 and TRBJ2-3, with 10 bases matching TRBD2. The ends lost 6 bases at V and 6 bases at J; junction bases unmatched: 9. CDR1 is SQVTM and CDR2 is ANQGSEA in the germline V gene. CDR3 length: 14 amino acids. The CDR3 DNA sequence: TGCAGCGTGGATACTAGCGGGATTATGGATACGCAGTATTTT. It codes for CSVDTSGIMDTQYF.

This clonotype was seen a few times. The rearrangement joins TRBV6-2 or TRBV6-3 to TRBJ2-1, with TRBD2 identical over 9 bases. The germline V gene encodes CDR1 MNHEY and CDR2 SVGEGT. This CDR3 is built from 14 residues. J gave up 9 bases and V 4 bases, and 7 bases lay outside the gene matches. The CDR3 is CASSLAGGPVEQFF. In DNA, the CDR3 is TGTGCCAGCAGTTTGGCGGGGGGGCCGGTTGAGCAGTTCTTC.

This clonotype was seen repeatedly, ten times or more. The chain joins TRBV18 to TRBJ1-1; D might be TRBD1 (5 bases). The germline gives CDR1 KGHSH, CDR2 LQKENI. Deletions cut 4 bases from V and 1 base from J, with 10 bases between. The CDR3 loop spans 14 amino acids. The CDR3 loop reads CASSRDEQNTEAFF. DNA for the CDR3: TGTGCCAGCTCACGGGACGAACAGAACACTGAAGCTTTCTTT.

In this sample, this clonotype turned up many times. This chain links TRBV5-6 with TRBJ1-5; D unclear. Germline CDR1 SGHDT, CDR2 YYEEEE. The CDR3 contains 12 residues. The ends were cut back, 5 bases at V and 4 bases at J, with 7 bases in the middle. CDR3 sequence reads: CASSHRNQPQHF. CDR3 DNA sequence: TGTGCCAGCAGTCATAGAAATCAGCCCCAGCATTTT.

This clonotype appeared many times. The chain has TRBV18 and TRBJ2-3; 10 nucleotides agree with TRBD1. Germline CDR1 is KGHSH and CDR2 is LQKENI. The ends lost 6 bases at V and 3 bases at J; junction bases unmatched: 6. The CDR3 is made up of 15 amino acids. CDR3 in DNA: TGTGCCAGCTCGTCCGGGACAGGGGCAACAGATACGCAGTATTTT. Its translation: CASSSGTGATDTQYF.

This chain joins TRBV19 and TRBJ2-1; 10 positions match TRBD2. CDR3 length: 18 residues. V trimming: 4 bases; J trimming: 4 bases; junction bases outside the gene matches: 13. Germline V gene sequence: CDR1 LNHDA, CDR2 SQIVND (reference sequence). The DNA for the CDR3 is TGTGCCAGTAGTACCGCGGGACTAGCGACTCTCCTTTACAATGAGCAGTTCTTC. Translation gives CASSTAGLATLLYNEQFF.

This clonotype has more than one count but fewer than ten. The chain uses TRBV18 and TRBJ1-1; D not resolved. Germline CDR1 KGHSH, CDR2 LQKENI. Trimming left V 0 bases short and J 7 bases short, with 15 bases between. This CDR3 contains 15 residues. CDR3 bases: TGTGCCAGCTCACCACCGAGTCGAGGTGGGAATGAAGCTTTCTTT. Protein product: CASSPPSRGGNEAFF. Variable domain in full (rest from reference TRBV18 and TRBJ1-1): NAGVMQNPRHLVRRRGQEARLRCSPMKGHSHVYWYRQLPEEGLKFMVYLQKENIIDESGMPKERFSAEFPKEGPSILRIQQVVRGDSAAYFCASSPPSRGGNEAFFGQGTRLTVV.

This clonotype was counted ten times or more. J is TRBJ1-6 and V is TRBV5-1; the D is unclear. CDR3 length: 16 residues. Germline CDR1 is SGHRS and CDR2 is YFSETQ. V dropped 0 bases and J dropped 0 bases, with 7 bases sitting between them. The CDR3 reads CASSLAGSSYNSPLHF. The CDR3 nucleotides read TGCGCCAGCAGCTTGGCCGGGAGCTCCTATAATTCACCCCTCCACTTT.

Ten or more counts support this clonotype. This chain links TRBV5-6 with TRBJ2-7; 7 bases agree with TRBD2. CDR1 is SGHDT and CDR2 is YYEEEE in the germline V gene. This CDR3 has 16 amino acids. The J segment lost 3 bases and the V segment lost 6 bases, leaving 15 bases of the junction unmatched. The CDR3 DNA follows: TGTGCCAGCAATCGGGGGAGGGGTGCCCTATTCTACGAGCAGTACTTC. This translates into CASNRGRGALFYEQYF. The full variable domain, completed using reference TRBV5-6 and TRBJ2-7, is DAGVTQSPTHLIKTRGQQVTLRCSPKSGHDTVSWYQQALGQGPQFIFQYYEEEERQRGNFPDRFSGHQFPNYSSELNVNALLLGDSALYLCASNRGRGALFYEQYFGPGTRLTVT.

The table lists this clonotype with a few counts. The CDR3 sequence is CASTGTSSGANVLTF. The CDR3 DNA is TGTGCCAGCACAGGGACCAGCTCTGGGGCCAACGTCCTGACTTTC. The chain employs TRBV27 and TRBJ2-6; D possibly matches TRBD1 or TRBD2 (5 bases each). Trimming removed 7 bases from V and 0 bases from J, with 10 bases in between. Looked up from germline, CDR1 is MNHEY and CDR2 is SMNVEV (reference sequence). The CDR3 is made up of 15 amino acids.

The rearrangement joins TRBV3-1 to TRBJ1-2; D gene uncertain. The germline V gene encodes CDR1 LGHDT and CDR2 YNNKEL (reference sequence). Trimming removed 0 bases from V and 3 bases from J, with 20 bases in between. The CDR3 extends over 18 amino acids. Here the CDR3 DNA reads TGTGCCAGCAGCCAAGATCGTGCAGGCAGACGGGGTTACTATGGCTACACCTTC. The encoded protein is CASSQDRAGRRGYYGYTF. The full variable domain, rest sourced from reference TRBV3-1 and TRBJ1-2, is DTAVSQTPKYLVTQMGNDKSIKCEQNLGHDTMYWYKQDSKKFLKIMFSYNNKELIINETVPNRFSPKSPDKAHLNLHINSLELGDSAVYFCASSQDRAGRRGYYGYTFGSGTRLTVV.

In this sample, this clonotype turned up many times. The chain couples TRBV27 to TRBJ2-7, with no clear D. The CDR3 sequence is 16 residues long. V dropped 2 bases and J dropped 3 bases, with 17 bases sitting between them. The germline V gene has CDR1 MNHEY and CDR2 SMNVEV (reference sequence). The CDR3, as DNA: TGTGCCAGCAGTTTACGAAGAACCGGGTCGAACTACGAGCAGTACTTC. This codes for CASSLRRTGSNYEQYF.

This clonotype has at least ten counts. The chain employs TRBV12-3 or TRBV12-4 and TRBJ2-5; D unclear. V dropped 3 bases and J dropped 0 bases, with 8 bases sitting between them. CDR3 length: 14 amino acids. CDR3 in DNA: TGTGCCAGCAGTTTCGCTTCCAACCAAGAGACCCAGTACTTC. Translation gives CASSFASNQETQYF.

Many counts were recorded for this clonotype. The V gene is TRBV20-1, the J gene TRBJ1-2, with D tentatively TRBD1 (5 bases). CDR3 length: 16 residues. The V end lost 0 bases, the J end lost 3 bases, and 17 bases lay between the germline ends. Germline V CDR1 and CDR2: DFQATT, SNEGSKA (reference sequence). In nucleotides, the CDR3 is TGCAGTGCTAGAGACCATGGCGGGAGAGGGGACTATGGCTACACCTTC. This encodes CSARDHGGRGDYGYTF.

This clonotype appeared a few times. This could be a read error, since a much larger clone is one nucleotide away. This CDR3 is missing its conserved last phenylalanine or tryptophan, likely due to a read error. The chain has TRBV7-8 and TRBJ2-5, with D perhaps TRBD2 (5 bases). Looked up from germline, CDR1 is SGHVS and CDR2 is FQNEAQ. Trimming stripped 5 bases from V and 6 bases from J, with 13 bases between. CDR3 size: 13 residues. The CDR3 DNA follows: TGTGCCAGCAGCCCGACACTAGGAAAGACCCAGTACCTC. Translated, it gives CASSPTLGKTQYL.

This clonotype has ten or more counts. The chain is built from TRBV20-1 and TRBJ2-7; D uncertain. There are 16 residues in the CDR3. Germline-derived CDR1 and CDR2 are DFQATT and SNEGSKA (reference sequence). The germline V and J ends were trimmed by 6 bases and 0 bases, with 21 bases remaining between them. CDR3 loop: CSAIPPWGSSSYEQYF. The CDR3 region has the DNA TGCAGTGCCATACCCCCCTGGGGTTCCAGCTCCTACGAGCAGTACTTC.

This clonotype has a count of ten or more. The chain is built from TRBV10-3 and TRBJ2-1, with a weak D call TRBD1 (6 bases). Germline assignment: CDR1 ENHRY and CDR2 SYGVKD. CDR3 size: 15 residues. Trimming stripped 4 bases from V and 5 bases from J, with 15 bases between. The CDR3 coding sequence is TGTGCCATCAGTGGCCAGGGGTCCGGGAACAATGAGCAGTTCTTC. This encodes CAISGQGSGNNEQFF.

This clonotype has only a few counts. The rearrangement links TRBV6-6 to TRBJ1-1; no definite D call. This CDR3 region has 16 residues. Trimming cost V 0 bases and J 1 base, with 12 bases left between them. From germline, CDR1 is MNHNY and CDR2 SVGAGI (reference sequence). The CDR3 loop is CASSYSIGDWNTEAFF. The CDR3 region has the DNA TGTGCCAGCAGTTACTCGATTGGGGATTGGAACACTGAAGCTTTCTTT.

Written as DNA, the CDR3 is TGTGCCGGGGGAATCAGGGGGTCGGGAAACACCATATATTTT. Encoded protein: CAGGIRGSGNTIYF. The chain carries TRBV12-3 or TRBV12-4 and TRBJ1-3, with TRBD1 matching 7 bases. There are 14 residues in the CDR3. The V and J ends lost 11 bases and 4 bases, in that order; junction bases with no gene match: 11.